This T cell receptor (beta chain) emerged from a study of radiotherapy plus CTLA-4 blockade in lung cancer. At the level of the study: Among enrolled patients, less than 20% responded and about 30% achieved disease control. Study conclusions and caveats: Reports state that early shifts in blood T cell clones, with interferon-beta, best predicted response. TCR clones of tumor origin grew in blood after radiotherapy plus ipilimumab.

Remarks on this clone: What it binds is not known.

CDR3 length equals 11 residues. Trimming stripped 2 bases from V and 13 bases from J, with 9 bases between. Germline V gene lookup returns CDR1 MNHEY and CDR2 SVGAGI. Profiling relied on immunoSEQ multiplex PCR, and the TCRdb table lists in-frame clones only, not all of them. The repertoire holds about 120,000 clones, 75% to 90% seen once, with approximately 6.6% in the top ten. The genes are TRBV6-5 and TRBJ2-1, with a weak D call TRBD2 (6 bases). The sequence was obtained from a human donor with non-small cell lung cancer that progressed on radiotherapy plus ipilimumab. Specimen: peripheral blood, collected from a patient treated with radiotherapy plus ipilimumab. CDR3 amino acids: CASSYPGDQFF. The CDR3 coding sequence is TGTGCCAGCAGTTACCCGGGAGATCAGTTCTTC.